This T cell receptor (beta chain) was found in a study of cytomegalovirus exposure and HLA in healthy donors. The CDR3 is made up of 13 amino acids. Trimming left V 0 bases short and J 7 bases short, with 7 bases between. Germline loops: CDR1 SGHDT, CDR2 YYEEEE. It was with 60 Vbeta and 13 Jbeta primers that the PCR ran. The repertoire was sequenced with immunoSEQ multiplex PCR; TCRdb's copy has only in-frame clones and lacks some. The repertoire table contains some 130,000 clones. Sequencing input: PBMCs. V usage is TRBV5-6 and J usage is TRBJ2-2; D remains unclear. This TCR was recovered from a man in his late teens or twenties in good health and CMV-seronegative. For the CDR3, the DNA is TGTGCCAGCAGCTTGGTCGGTGGCGGGGAGCTGTTTTTT. It codes for CASSLVGGGELFF.